This T cell receptor beta chain was sequenced in a study of T cells in localized non-small cell lung cancer. Notes on the study in general: Sequencing was limited to one tumor region, leaving the possibility of heterogeneity open. Tumor trailed uninvolved adjacent lung in T cell clonality, which peaked there. The appearance of a median around 57 of the top 100 tumor clones was seen in adjacent lung.

Clones were read by immunoSEQ multiplex PCR, and TCRdb kept only the in-frame ones, dropping some. The sample lists around 24,000 clones, about 90% seen once, with 25% to 30% in the top ten. A remark on this clone: Its antigen is unidentified.

This receptor was taken from an older male donor with stage I squamous cell lung carcinoma. This sample comprised peripheral blood, obtained before any cancer treatment.

The CDR3 region has the DNA TGTGCCAGCTCCCGGACAGGGGACACTGAAGCTTTCTTT. It is translated as CASSRTGDTEAFF. V gene TRBV9 combines with J gene TRBJ1-1; TRBD1 matches 9 bases. Trimming removed 7 bases from V and 3 bases from J; junction bases left unmatched: 4. This CDR3 is 13 amino acids long. The germline V gene has CDR1 SGDLS and CDR2 YYNGEE.